A single sample is the source of the 2 T cell receptor beta chains below, sequenced in a study of blood T cell repertoires in COVID-19. Sequencing used immunoSEQ multiplex PCR; TCRdb keeps in-frame clones, though not all of them. The table records about 140,000 clones, approximately 82% of them present only once. The sample taken for sequencing was peripheral blood. These receptors all come from a man in his sixties with active or convalescent COVID-19.

This rearrangement joins TRBV19 to TRBJ2-7, with 9 bases that match TRBD1. V gave up 8 bases and J gave up 7 bases; unmatched junction bases: 9. From germline, CDR1 is LNHDA and CDR2 SQIVND (reference sequence). The CDR3 covers 13 residues. This CDR3 is CASQEQGAREQYF. In nucleotides, the CDR3 is TGTGCCAGTCAAGAACAGGGGGCGAGGGAGCAGTACTTC.

To note about this clone: A read error may account for a junction end that differs from germline. CDR3 DNA sequence: TGTGCCAGCAGCGAGGAACGCAGTATTTGGTTT. Translation gives CASSEERSIWF. The chain combines TRBV5-4 with TRBJ2-3; D is uncertain. The CDR3 sequence is 11 residues long. From germline, CDR1 is SGHNT and CDR2 YYREEE (reference sequence).